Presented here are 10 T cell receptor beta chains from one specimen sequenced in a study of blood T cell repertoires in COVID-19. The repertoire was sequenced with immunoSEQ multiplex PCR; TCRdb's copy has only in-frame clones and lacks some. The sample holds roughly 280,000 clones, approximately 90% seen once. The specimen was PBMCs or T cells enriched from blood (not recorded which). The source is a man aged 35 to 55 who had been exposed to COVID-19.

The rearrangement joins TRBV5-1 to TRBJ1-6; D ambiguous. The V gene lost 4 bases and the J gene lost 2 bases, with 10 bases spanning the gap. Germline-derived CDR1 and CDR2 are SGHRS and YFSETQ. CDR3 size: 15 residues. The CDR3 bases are TGCGCCAGCAGCGAACTACGAACCTATAATTCACCCCTCCACTTT. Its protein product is CASSELRTYNSPLHF. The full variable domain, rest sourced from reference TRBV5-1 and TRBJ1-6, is KAGVTQTPRYLIKTRGQQVTLSCSPISGHRSVSWYQQTPGQGLQFLFEYFSETQRNKGNFPGRFSGRQFSNSRSEMNVSTLELGDSALYLCASSELRTYNSPLHFGNGTRLTVT.

The chain's CDR3 is CAVQGGYTEAFF. CDR3 nucleotide sequence: TGTGCCGTCCAGGGAGGTTACACTGAAGCTTTCTTT. The chain couples TRBV28 to TRBJ1-1; D possibly corresponds to TRBD1 (5 bases). This CDR3 has 12 residues. The V and J ends lost 11 bases and 3 bases respectively, with 13 bases between them. From germline, CDR1 is MDHEN and CDR2 SYDVKM.

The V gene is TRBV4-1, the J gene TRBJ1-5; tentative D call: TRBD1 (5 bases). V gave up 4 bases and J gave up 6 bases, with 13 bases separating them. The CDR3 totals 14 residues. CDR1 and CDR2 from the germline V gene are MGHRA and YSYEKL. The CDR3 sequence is CASSLIAGGQPQHF. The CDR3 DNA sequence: TGCGCCAGCAGCCTCATCGCCGGGGGTCAGCCCCAGCATTTT.

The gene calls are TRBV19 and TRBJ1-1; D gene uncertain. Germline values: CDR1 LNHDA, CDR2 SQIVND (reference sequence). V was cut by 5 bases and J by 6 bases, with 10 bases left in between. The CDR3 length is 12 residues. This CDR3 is CASSRTAAEAFF. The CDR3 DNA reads TGTGCCAGTAGTCGTACAGCTGCTGAAGCTTTCTTT. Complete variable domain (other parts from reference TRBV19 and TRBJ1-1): DGGITQSPKYLFRKEGQNVTLSCEQNLNHDAMYWYRQDPGQGLRLIYYSQIVNDFQKGDIAEGYSVSREKKESFPLTVTSAQKNPTAFYLCASSRTAAEAFFGQGTRLTVV.

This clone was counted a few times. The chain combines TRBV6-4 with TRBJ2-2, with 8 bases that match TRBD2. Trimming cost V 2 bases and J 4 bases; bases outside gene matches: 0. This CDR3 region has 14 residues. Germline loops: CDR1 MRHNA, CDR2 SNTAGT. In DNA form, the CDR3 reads TGTGCCAGCAGTGACGGGACTAGCACCGGGGAGCTGTTTTTT. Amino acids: CASSDGTSTGELFF.

CDR3 nucleotides: TGCGCCAGCAGCTTGGGTAAAGATACGCAGTATTTT. This codes for CASSLGKDTQYF. The chain employs TRBV5-1 and TRBJ2-3; D unresolved. In germline, CDR1 is SGHRS, CDR2 YFSETQ. The CDR3 covers 12 residues. V lost 0 bases and J lost 5, with 4 bases in between.

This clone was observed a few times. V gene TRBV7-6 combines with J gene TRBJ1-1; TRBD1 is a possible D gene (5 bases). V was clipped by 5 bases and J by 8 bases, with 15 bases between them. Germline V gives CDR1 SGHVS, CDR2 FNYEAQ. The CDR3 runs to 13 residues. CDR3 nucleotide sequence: TGTGCCAGCAGCCCGCTCCTCAAGGGGGAAGCTTTCTTT. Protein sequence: CASSPLLKGEAFF.

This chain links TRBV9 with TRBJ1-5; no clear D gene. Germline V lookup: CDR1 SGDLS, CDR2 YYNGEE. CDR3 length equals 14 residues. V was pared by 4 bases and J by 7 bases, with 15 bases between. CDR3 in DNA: TGTGCCAGCAGCCCAGGTTTGCGTCGACAGCCCCAGCATTTT. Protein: CASSPGLRRQPQHF.

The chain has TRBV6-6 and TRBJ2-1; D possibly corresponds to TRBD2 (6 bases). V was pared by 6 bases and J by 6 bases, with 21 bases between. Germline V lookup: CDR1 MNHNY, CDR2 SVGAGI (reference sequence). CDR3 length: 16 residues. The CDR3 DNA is TGTGCCAGCAGCCCACGCCGGGGGACTCTGGGCAATGAGCAGTTCTTC. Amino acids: CASSPRRGTLGNEQFF.

CDR3 in amino acids: CASSFMRVQPQHF. In DNA form, the CDR3 reads TGTGCCAGCAGTTTTATGAGGGTTCAGCCCCAGCATTTT. V usage is TRBV28 and J usage is TRBJ1-5; D is undetermined. In germline, CDR1 is MDHEN, CDR2 SYDVKM. The CDR3 length is 13 residues. V was pared by 3 bases and J by 6 bases, with 9 bases between.